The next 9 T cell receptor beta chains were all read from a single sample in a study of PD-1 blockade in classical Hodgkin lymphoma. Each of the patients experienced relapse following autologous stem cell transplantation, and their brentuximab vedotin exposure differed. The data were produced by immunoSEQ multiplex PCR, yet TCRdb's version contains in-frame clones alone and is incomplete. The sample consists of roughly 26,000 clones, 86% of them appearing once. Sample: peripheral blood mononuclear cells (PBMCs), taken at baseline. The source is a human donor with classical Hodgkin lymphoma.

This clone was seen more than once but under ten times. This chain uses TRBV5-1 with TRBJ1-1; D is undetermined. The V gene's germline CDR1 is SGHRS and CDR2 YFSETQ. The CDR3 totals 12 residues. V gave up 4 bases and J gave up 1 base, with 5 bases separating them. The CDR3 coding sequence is TGCGCCAGCAGCCACCAGAACACTGAAGCTTTCTTT. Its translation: CASSHQNTEAFF.

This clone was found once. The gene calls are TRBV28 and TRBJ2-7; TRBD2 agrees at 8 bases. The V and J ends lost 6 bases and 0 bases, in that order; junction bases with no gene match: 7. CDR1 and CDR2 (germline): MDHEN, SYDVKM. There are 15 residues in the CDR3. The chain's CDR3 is CASSPSGGRSYEQYF. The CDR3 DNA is TGTGCCAGCAGCCCGAGCGGGGGCCGCTCCTACGAGCAGTACTTC.

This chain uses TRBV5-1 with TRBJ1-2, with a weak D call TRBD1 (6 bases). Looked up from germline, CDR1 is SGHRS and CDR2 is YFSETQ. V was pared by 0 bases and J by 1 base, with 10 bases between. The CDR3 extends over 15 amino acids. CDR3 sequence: CASSLAVDSNYGYTF. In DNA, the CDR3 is TGCGCCAGCAGCTTGGCGGTGGACAGTAACTATGGCTACACCTTC.

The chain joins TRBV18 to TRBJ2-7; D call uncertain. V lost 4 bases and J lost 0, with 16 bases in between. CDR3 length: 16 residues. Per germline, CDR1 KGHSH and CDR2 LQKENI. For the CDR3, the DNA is TGTGCCAGCTCACTTCTCGACAAGACGGGCTCCTACGAGCAGTACTTC. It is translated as CASSLLDKTGSYEQYF.

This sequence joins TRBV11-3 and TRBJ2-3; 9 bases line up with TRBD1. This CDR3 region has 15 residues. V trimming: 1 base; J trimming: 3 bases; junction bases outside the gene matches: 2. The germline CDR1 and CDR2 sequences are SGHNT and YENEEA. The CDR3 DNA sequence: TGTGCCAGCAGCTTAGGACAGGGGGAAACAGATACGCAGTATTTT. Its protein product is CASSLGQGETDTQYF.

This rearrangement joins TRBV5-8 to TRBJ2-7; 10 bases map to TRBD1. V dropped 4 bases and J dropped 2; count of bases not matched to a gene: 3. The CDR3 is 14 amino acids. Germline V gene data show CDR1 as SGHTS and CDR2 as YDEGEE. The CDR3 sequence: CASSAGQGAYEQYF. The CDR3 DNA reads TGTGCCAGCAGCGCTGGACAGGGGGCCTACGAGCAGTACTTC.

The CDR3 bases are TGTGCCAGTAGTCCGGTGGGGGGAGGGACGACCGGGGAGCTGTTTTTT. Translated: CASSPVGGGTTGELFF. The J gene is TRBJ2-2, the V gene TRBV19; 7 bases are shared with TRBD2. V gave up 5 bases and J gave up 5 bases; unmatched junction bases: 11. This CDR3 spans 16 amino acids. Germline assignment: CDR1 LNHDA and CDR2 SQIVND (reference sequence).

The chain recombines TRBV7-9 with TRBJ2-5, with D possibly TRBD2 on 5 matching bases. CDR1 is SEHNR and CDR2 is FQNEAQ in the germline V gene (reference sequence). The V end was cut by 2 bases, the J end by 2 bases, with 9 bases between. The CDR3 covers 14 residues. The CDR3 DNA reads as TGTGCCAGCAGCTTATCGGGGATACAAGAGACCCAGTACTTC. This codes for CASSLSGIQETQYF.

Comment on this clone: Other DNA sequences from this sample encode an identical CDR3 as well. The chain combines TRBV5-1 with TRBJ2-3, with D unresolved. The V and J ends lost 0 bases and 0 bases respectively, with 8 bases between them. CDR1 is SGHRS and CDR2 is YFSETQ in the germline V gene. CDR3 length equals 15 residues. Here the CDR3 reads CASSLAGPSTDTQYF. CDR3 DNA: TGCGCCAGCAGCTTGGCAGGCCCTAGCACAGATACGCAGTATTTT.